The rows below give T cell receptor beta chains drawn from one sample of a study of T-cell memory formation after mild COVID-19. A single record per CDR3 protein comes from TCRdb applying MiXCR to the 5' RACE reads. Of over 70,000 distinct CDR3 sequences listed, about 13% are singletons. Sequences were obtained from PBMCs or a T cell subset sorted from them (not recorded which). These receptors all come from an adult woman who had mild COVID-19 (a few samples of this study predate the infection). Cell type and time point are not known. Both conserved end residues are part of each CDR3. A D gene is named only where the DNA matches it firmly. Some rows mark clone size as missing; the rest say once, few, many or name a class of expanded clone.

>TRBJ2-1|.|.|TRBV25-1
CASFSWVLDEQFF
TGTGCCAGCTTTAGCTGGGTCTTGGATGAGCAGTTCTTC
>TRBJ1-2|.|.|TRBV20-1
CSARQREITNYGYTF
TGCAGTGCTAGGCAGAGGGAAATAACTAACTATGGCTACACCTTC
>TRBJ2-7|many|TRBD1|TRBV12-3/TRBV12-4
CASSLRQGRFYEQYF
TGTGCCAGCAGTTTAAGACAGGGGAGGTTCTACGAGCAGTACTTC
>TRBJ2-3|few|.|TRBV7-9
CASSLGYGLPTMTDTQYF
TGTGCCAGCAGCTTAGGTTATGGACTTCCCACGATGACAGATACGCAGTATTTT
>TRBJ2-7|few|TRBD1|TRBV29-1
CSVVGQGAYEQYF
TGCAGCGTTGTAGGACAGGGGGCCTACGAGCAGTACTTC
>TRBJ2-7|few|.|TRBV20-1
CSARDEKQYRDEQYF
TGCAGTGCTAGAGATGAAAAGCAGTATCGGGACGAGCAGTACTTC
>TRBJ2-5|.|.|TRBV30
CAWSPTDLGFQETQYF
TGTGCCTGGAGTCCAACGGATCTTGGGTTTCAAGAGACCCAGTACTTC
>TRBJ2-7|few|.|TRBV21-1
CAKLTIDDESYEQYF
TGTGCCAAACTAACTATTGACGACGAATCCTACGAGCAGTACTTC
>TRBJ2-2|.|.|TRBV4-1
CASSLPPGTGELFF
TGCGCCAGCAGCCTACCACCCGGCACCGGGGAGCTGTTTTTT
>TRBJ2-7|.|TRBD2|TRBV7-9
CASSSIDGGSYEQYF
TGTGCCAGCAGCTCCATAGACGGGGGGTCTTACGAGCAGTACTTC
>TRBJ2-7|many|.|TRBV7-8
CASSLGGVFSYEQYF
TGTGCCAGCAGCTTAGGCGGGGTATTCTCCTACGAGCAGTACTTC
>TRBJ2-1|.|TRBD2|TRBV7-2
CASSLVRETLAEQFF
TGTGCCAGCAGCTTGGTACGGGAGACACTAGCGGAGCAGTTCTTC
>TRBJ2-3|.|.|TRBV4-1
CASSPRDSTDTQYF
TGCGCCAGCAGCCCGCGGGACAGCACAGATACGCAGTATTTT
>TRBJ2-1|few|.|TRBV24-1
CATSDPKQGFLYNEQFF
TGTGCCACCAGTGACCCAAAACAGGGATTCTTGTACAATGAGCAGTTCTTC
>TRBJ1-4|.|TRBD1|TRBV5-1
CASSLDRGRSEKLFF
TGCGCCAGCAGCTTGGACAGGGGAAGGAGTGAAAAACTGTTTTTT
>TRBJ1-2|few|.|TRBV9
CASSVGGDPNYGYTF
TGTGCCAGCAGCGTAGGTGGGGATCCGAACTATGGCTACACCTTC
>TRBJ2-3|.|.|TRBV30
CAWSLGPKSTDTQYF
TGTGCCTGGAGTCTAGGACCCAAAAGCACAGATACGCAGTATTTT
>TRBJ1-2|many|.|TRBV7-9
CASSLGANYGYTF
TGTGCCAGCAGCTTAGGCGCTAACTATGGCTACACCTTC
>TRBJ2-1|.|.|TRBV7-9
CASSFQYNEQFF
TGTGCCAGCAGCTTCCAATACAATGAGCAGTTCTTC
>TRBJ2-5|.|.|TRBV6-6
CASSSTGSEGETQYF
TGTGCCAGCAGTTCCACAGGATCGGAGGGAGAGACCCAGTACTTC
>TRBJ2-7|few|.|TRBV4-1
CASSQVGSGAYEQYF
TGCGCCAGCAGCCAAGTAGGTAGCGGAGCCTACGAGCAGTACTTC
>TRBJ2-3|.|TRBD2|TRBV3-1
CASSQGAGDTDTQYF
TGTGCCAGCAGCCAAGGAGCGGGAGACACAGATACGCAGTATTTT
>TRBJ2-7|few|.|TRBV15
CATSQRQGRHEQYF
TGTGCCACCAGTCAACGTCAGGGGAGGCACGAGCAGTACTTC
>TRBJ2-3|.|TRBD2|TRBV2
CASSGPIAGGTGDTQYF
TGTGCCAGCAGTGGCCCAATAGCGGGGGGCACGGGAGATACGCAGTATTTT
>TRBJ2-3|few|TRBD2|TRBV7-2
CASSLVASGGGTDTQYF
TGTGCCAGCAGCTTAGTAGCTAGCGGGGGGGGCACAGATACGCAGTATTTT
>TRBJ2-7|few|.|TRBV7-2
CASSTDNSYEQYF
TGTGCCAGCAGCACCGACAACTCCTACGAGCAGTACTTC
>TRBJ2-5|few|.|TRBV7-9
CASSLVPPAGRPDRAETQYF
TGTGCCAGCAGCTTAGTTCCCCCAGCGGGGCGCCCGGACAGGGCAGAGACCCAGTACTTC
>TRBJ2-3|few|TRBD2|TRBV6-4
CASSLTSGGVTDTQYF
TGTGCCAGCAGTTTGACTAGCGGGGGGGTCACAGATACGCAGTATTTT
>TRBJ2-2|many|TRBD2|TRBV2
CASSGLAGGPNTGELFF
TGTGCCAGCAGTGGGCTAGCGGGGGGACCGAACACCGGGGAGCTGTTTTTT
>TRBJ2-3|few|TRBD2|TRBV27
CASSSPGLAGSDTQYF
TGTGCCAGCAGTTCCCCGGGACTAGCGGGATCCGATACGCAGTATTTT
>TRBJ2-7|.|TRBD2|TRBV29-1
CSVEGLAGIDEQYF
TGCAGCGTTGAAGGCCTAGCGGGAATCGACGAGCAGTACTTC
>TRBJ2-7|.|TRBD2|TRBV7-9
CASSISGLDYEQYF
TGTGCCAGCAGCATATCGGGACTAGACTACGAGCAGTACTTC